This entry concerns a single T cell receptor (beta chain). The data derive from a study of T-cell memory formation after mild COVID-19. The germline gives CDR1 MNHEY, CDR2 SMNVEV (reference sequence). With 8 bases clipped from V and 3 bases from J, the junction kept 10 bases outside the gene matches. This CDR3 comprises 15 residues. TCRdb used MiXCR to reprocess the 5' RACE reads, holding one entry per CDR3 protein. This table has around 250,000 distinct CDR3 sequences, roughly 10% appearing once. The clonotype comes from a man between 18 and 35 years old who had mild COVID-19 (a few samples of this study predate the infection). Cell type and time point are not known. What was sequenced was PBMCs or a T cell subset sorted from them (not recorded which). V and J are TRBV27 and TRBJ1-3; 7 bases fit TRBD1. The CDR3 is CASSVARGLGNTIYF. In DNA, the CDR3 is TGTGCCAGCTCAGTGGCTAGGGGGCTTGGAAACACCATATATTTT.